This T cell receptor (beta chain) was found in a study of CD8+CD57+ T cells in acquired aplastic anemia (dated by TCRdb to about 2018). For the study in its entirety: On average, sorted CD4+ and CD8+ cells yielded 3.2 ug of extracted DNA, with a range of about 0.18 to 30 ug. An average of approximately 9.8 million reads for CD4+ cells and 11 million to 12 million reads for CD8+ cells was obtained from healthy donor samples.

Paper-wide results and their limitations: No significant difference in CD8+ Simpson's diversity was found between patients and healthy controls (P=0.060). Twenty-nine CD8+ CDR3 sequences were found to be shared between patients and controls, but these sequences appeared to be highly expressed in patients and within the immunodominant clones of the patients.

In this study, sorted CD4+ and CD8+ T cells from the blood of healthy subjects and of severe aplastic anemia patients had their TCR repertoires deep-sequenced. Ficoll-Paque density gradient centrifugation was used to isolate peripheral blood mononuclear cells. Before DNA extraction, CD4+ and CD8+ T cells were sorted by FACS or by magnetic beads. Taken from cysteine to phenylalanine, the CDR3 has 15 residues. Just the 45-base CDR3 DNA is kept, in frame starting at base 1. As encoded in the germline V gene, CDR1 is SGHDT while CDR2 is YYEEEE. The germline V end is reduced by 4 bases and the J end by 2 bases; junction bases left unmatched: 6. Profiling of TCR beta VDJ combinations and CDR3 sequences used genomic DNA as the template. An Illumina HiSeq 2000 was used for TCR repertoire sequencing. Concerning the study's data processing: Repertoires were assessed using TRBV/TRBJ rearrangement plots, CDR3 size and DJ length profiles, and Simpson's diversity index. The immunodominant clone was defined as the most abundant DNA sequence in deep sequencing data. CDR3 amino acid sequences were screened for sharing across subjects and were compared with published repertoires and the VDJdb database. The public reads were run again by TCRdb, first through fastp at Q25 and then through MiXCR, and only productive beta chains were kept. Duplicate CDR3 protein sequences are folded into a single record with the most common DNA and genes. The V and J calls and clone size come from TCRdb's table, not from the authors' own analysis. The sample includes some 410,000 distinct CDR3 sequences, with around 68% observed a single time. In total, the top ten clones hold under 5% of the sample.

With respect to this clonotype: The antigen it recognizes is unknown. No base quality information exists; no much larger clone differs at one position.

The chain is encoded by TRBV5-6 joined to TRBJ2-3; 8 nucleotides in the junction match TRBD2. Source material: sorted CD4+, CD8+, or CD8+CD57+ T cells (not recorded which) from PBMCs. The TCR originated in a human donor in good health, serving as a control. In nucleotide form, the sequence is TGTGCCAGCAGCCCACGGGGGGGGATCACAGATACGCAGTATTTT. Translated, this is CASSPRGGITDTQYF.